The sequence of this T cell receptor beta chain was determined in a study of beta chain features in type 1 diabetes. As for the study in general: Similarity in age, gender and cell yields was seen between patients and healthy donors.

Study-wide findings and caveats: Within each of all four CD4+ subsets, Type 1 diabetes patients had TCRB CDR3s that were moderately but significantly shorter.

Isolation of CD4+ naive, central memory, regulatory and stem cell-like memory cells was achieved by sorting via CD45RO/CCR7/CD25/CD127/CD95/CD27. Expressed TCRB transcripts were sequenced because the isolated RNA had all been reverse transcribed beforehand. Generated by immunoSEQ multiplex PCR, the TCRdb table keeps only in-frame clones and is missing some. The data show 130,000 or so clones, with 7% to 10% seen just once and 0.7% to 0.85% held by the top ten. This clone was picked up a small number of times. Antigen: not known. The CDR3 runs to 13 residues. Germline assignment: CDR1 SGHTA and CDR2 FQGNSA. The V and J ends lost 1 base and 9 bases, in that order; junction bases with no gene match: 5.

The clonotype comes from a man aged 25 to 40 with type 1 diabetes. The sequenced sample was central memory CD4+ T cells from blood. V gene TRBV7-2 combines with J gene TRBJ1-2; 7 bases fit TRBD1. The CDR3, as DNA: TGTGCCAGCAGCTTAGTCCAGGGGGGAAGCTACACCTTC. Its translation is CASSLVQGGSYTF.